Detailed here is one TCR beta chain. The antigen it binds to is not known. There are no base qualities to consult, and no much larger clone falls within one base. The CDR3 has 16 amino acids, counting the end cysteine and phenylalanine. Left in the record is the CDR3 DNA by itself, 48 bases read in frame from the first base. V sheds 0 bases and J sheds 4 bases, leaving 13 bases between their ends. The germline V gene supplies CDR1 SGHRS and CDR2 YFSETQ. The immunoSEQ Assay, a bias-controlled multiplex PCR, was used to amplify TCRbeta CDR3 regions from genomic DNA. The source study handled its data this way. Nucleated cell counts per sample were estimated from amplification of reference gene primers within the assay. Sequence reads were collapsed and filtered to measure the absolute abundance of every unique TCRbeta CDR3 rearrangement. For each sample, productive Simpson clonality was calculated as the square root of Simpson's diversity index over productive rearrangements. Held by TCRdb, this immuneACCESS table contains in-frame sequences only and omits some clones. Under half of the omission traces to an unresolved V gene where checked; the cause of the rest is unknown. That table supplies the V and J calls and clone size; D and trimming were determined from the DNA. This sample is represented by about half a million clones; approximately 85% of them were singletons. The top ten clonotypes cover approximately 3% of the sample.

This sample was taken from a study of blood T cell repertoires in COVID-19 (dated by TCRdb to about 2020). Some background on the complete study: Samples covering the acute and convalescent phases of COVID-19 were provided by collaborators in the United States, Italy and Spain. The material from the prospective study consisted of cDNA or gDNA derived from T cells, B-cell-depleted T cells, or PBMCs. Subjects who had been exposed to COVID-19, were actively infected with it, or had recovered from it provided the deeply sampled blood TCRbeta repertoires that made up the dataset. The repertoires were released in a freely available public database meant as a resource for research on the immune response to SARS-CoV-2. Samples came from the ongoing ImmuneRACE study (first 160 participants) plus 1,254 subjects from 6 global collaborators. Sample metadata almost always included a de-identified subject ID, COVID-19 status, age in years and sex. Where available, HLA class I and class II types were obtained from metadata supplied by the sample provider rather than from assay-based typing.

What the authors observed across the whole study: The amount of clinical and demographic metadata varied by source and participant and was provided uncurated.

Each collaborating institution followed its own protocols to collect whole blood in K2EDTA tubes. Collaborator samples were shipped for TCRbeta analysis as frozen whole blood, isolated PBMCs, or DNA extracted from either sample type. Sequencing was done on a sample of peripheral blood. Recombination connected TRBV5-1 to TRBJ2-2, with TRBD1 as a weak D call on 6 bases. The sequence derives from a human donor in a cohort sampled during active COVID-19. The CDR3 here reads CASSLGQDLTTGELFF. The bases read TGCGCCAGCAGCTTGGGACAGGACCTAACCACCGGGGAGCTGTTTTTT.